The 27 T cell receptor beta chains reported below all come from one sample, sequenced in a study of blood T cells in healthy people across ages. A sample-barcoded 5' primer and a J-beta primer mix were used in a second PCR of about 6 to 11 cycles. TCRdb processed the 5' RACE reads anew with MiXCR; each CDR3 protein has one entry. The table has roughly 2 million distinct CDR3 sequences, around 48% seen once. Sequenced input: blood. All receptors come from a woman aged 35 to 49 in good health.

The rearrangement links TRBV19 to TRBJ2-1, with D unclear. Germline V gives CDR1 LNHDA, CDR2 SQIVND (reference sequence). The length of the CDR3 is 15 residues. V lost 2 bases and J lost 2, with 10 bases in between. DNA of the CDR3: TGTGCCAGTAGTATATCCCGAGACACCTACAATGAGCAGTTCTTC. It yields the protein CASSISRDTYNEQFF. Drawing the rest from reference TRBV19 and TRBJ2-1, the complete variable domain is DGGITQSPKYLFRKEGQNVTLSCEQNLNHDAMYWYRQDPGQGLRLIYYSQIVNDFQKGDIAEGYSVSREKKESFPLTVTSAQKNPTAFYLCASSISRDTYNEQFFGPGTRLTVL.

The rearrangement uses TRBV6-2 or TRBV6-3 and TRBJ2-4, with TRBD1 as a possible D gene (5 bases). This CDR3 is 16 amino acids long. Trimming took 6 bases from V and 1 from J, leaving 16 bases between them. Per the germline V gene, CDR1 is MNHEY and CDR2 is SVGEGT. DNA of the CDR3: TGTGCCAGCAGGTACATGGGGCTGGAGGCCAAAAACATTCAGTACTTC. As protein: CASRYMGLEAKNIQYF.

The chain has TRBV24-1 and TRBJ2-1; the D is unclear. Per germline, CDR1 KGHDR and CDR2 SFDVKD. The length of the CDR3 is 12 residues. V was trimmed by 5 bases and J by 10 bases, leaving 11 bases between them. The chain's CDR3 is CATSVTWREQFF. CDR3 in DNA: TGTGCCACCAGTGTGACTTGGAGAGAGCAGTTCTTC.

The DNA of the CDR3 is TGCGCCAGCAGCCAGGCGGAAGGGGGTGGCTACACCTTC. This translates into CASSQAEGGGYTF. The chain employs TRBV4-3 and TRBJ1-2; weak D call: TRBD1 (6 bases). CDR3 length: 13 amino acids. Trimming took 3 bases from V and 7 from J, leaving 12 bases between them. From germline, CDR1 is LGHNA and CDR2 YSLEER.

The rearrangement joins TRBV6-2 or TRBV6-3 to TRBJ2-1; 8 bases match TRBD2. The CDR3 contains 15 residues. Trimming at V came to 7 bases and at J to 4 bases, leaving 9 bases not matched to a gene. Germline-derived CDR1 and CDR2 are MNHEY and SVGEGT. CDR3 amino acids: CASIRDGLAYNEQFF. DNA of the CDR3: TGTGCCAGCATTAGGGACGGACTAGCTTACAATGAGCAGTTCTTC.

The rearrangement uses TRBV4-1 and TRBJ1-2, with a weak D call TRBD1 (6 bases). V lost 2 bases and J 8 bases, leaving 15 bases between the germline ends. This CDR3 has 14 amino acids. In germline, CDR1 is MGHRA, CDR2 YSYEKL. The CDR3 here is CASSQNRDTIGYTF. CDR3 DNA: TGCGCCAGCAGCCAAAACCGGGACACCATCGGCTACACCTTC.

This clonotype was detected a few times. The V call is TRBV6-5, the J call TRBJ2-5, with 8 nucleotides matching TRBD2. V dropped 6 bases and J dropped 2; count of bases not matched to a gene: 8. The CDR3 length is 15 residues. CDR1 MNHEY and CDR2 SVGAGI come from the germline V gene. CDR3 sequence reads: CASSKTLAEQETQYF. CDR3 nucleotide sequence: TGTGCCAGCAGCAAAACACTAGCGGAACAAGAGACCCAGTACTTC.

This rearrangement joins TRBV6-2 or TRBV6-3 to TRBJ2-7, with TRBD2 matching over 8 bases. The junction had 7 bases not matched to a gene; V was cut back by 4 bases and J by 5 bases. CDR3 size: 14 residues. Germline CDR1 is MNHEY and CDR2 is SVGEGT. The CDR3 region has the DNA TGTGCCAGCAGTTTAGCGGGAAGGGGCAACGAGCAGTACTTC. As protein: CASSLAGRGNEQYF.

V usage is TRBV6-2 or TRBV6-3 and J usage is TRBJ2-1, with D possibly TRBD2 on 6 matching bases. Germline CDR1 reads MNHEY; CDR2 reads SVGEGT. The CDR3 spans 13 residues. The V and J ends lost 8 bases and 5 bases respectively, with 13 bases between them. The CDR3: CASHKEGHNEQFF. CDR3 sequence (DNA): TGTGCCAGCCATAAGGAGGGTCACAATGAGCAGTTCTTC.

The chain recombines TRBV6-6 with TRBJ2-4, with TRBD1 matching 7 bases. The CDR3 contains 15 residues. The V segment lost 4 bases and the J segment 3 bases; nucleotides outside the gene matches: 6. Per the germline V gene, CDR1 is MNHNY and CDR2 is SVGAGI (reference sequence). The CDR3 region is CASSWAGGDKNIQYF. CDR3 bases: TGTGCCAGCAGTTGGGCAGGGGGAGACAAAAACATTCAGTACTTC.

This chain joins TRBV4-2 and TRBJ2-3, with D possibly matching TRBD1 (5 bases). Germline V CDR1 and CDR2: LGHNA, YNFKEQ. V gave up 2 bases and J gave up 3 bases, with 18 bases separating them. This CDR3 spans 17 amino acids. The CDR3, as DNA: TGTGCCAGCAGCCAATCCGGGCTCAGGGAATTTACAGATACGCAGTATTTT. It codes for CASSQSGLREFTDTQYF.

The V and J genes are TRBV19 and TRBJ1-2; 8 bases map to TRBD1. Germline trimming cut 6 bases from V and 8 bases from J; bases unmatched to any gene: 11. There are 14 residues in the CDR3. Germline values: CDR1 LNHDA, CDR2 SQIVND (reference sequence). CDR3 sequence: CASRTTGASGGYTF. The CDR3 nucleotides are TGTGCCAGTAGAACGACAGGGGCCTCGGGAGGCTACACCTTC.

CDR3 coding DNA: TGTGCCAGCAACGTAGGGGTAGGCACAGATACGCAGTATTTT. This codes for CASNVGVGTDTQYF. This chain uses TRBV6-5 with TRBJ2-3; D possibly corresponds to TRBD1 (5 bases). Trimming pared 7 bases from V and 1 base from J, leaving 12 bases between. CDR1 is MNHEY and CDR2 is SVGAGI in the germline V gene. The CDR3 extends over 14 amino acids.

This clonotype occurred a few times. The chain carries TRBV5-1 and TRBJ1-6; D is unresolved. Germline CDR1 reads SGHRS; CDR2 reads YFSETQ. Trimming stripped 0 bases from V and 6 bases from J, with 10 bases between. This CDR3 spans 15 amino acids. The CDR3: CASSLAVTANSPLHF. The DNA for the CDR3 is TGCGCCAGCAGCTTGGCCGTTACAGCTAATTCACCCCTCCACTTT.

This chain connects TRBV4-1 to TRBJ1-2; no definite D call. Germline assignment: CDR1 MGHRA and CDR2 YSYEKL. Trimming stripped 3 bases from V and 3 bases from J, with 14 bases between. This CDR3 region has 15 residues. The CDR3 sequence is CASSHLEAVDYGYTF. The DNA of the CDR3 is TGCGCCAGCAGCCACCTGGAGGCGGTTGACTATGGCTACACCTTC.

The gene calls are TRBV29-1 and TRBJ2-5; 13 bases line up with TRBD2. Losses at the gene ends were 6 bases for V and 5 bases for J; bases not matched to a gene: 6. The CDR3 is 14 amino acids. Germline V CDR1 and CDR2: SQVTM, ANQGSEA. CDR3: CSVSGLAGLETQYF. The CDR3 DNA reads TGCAGCGTATCGGGACTAGCGGGGCTGGAGACCCAGTACTTC.

The chain couples TRBV6-2 or TRBV6-3 to TRBJ1-1, with D hard to call. This CDR3 has 14 amino acids. Germline values: CDR1 MNHEY, CDR2 SVGEGT. The ends were cut back, 1 base at V and 1 base at J, with 7 bases in the middle. CDR3 in DNA: TGTGCCAGCAGTTACTATGCGGGGAACACTGAAGCTTTCTTT. Translated: CASSYYAGNTEAFF.

This clonotype was detected many times. The chain carries TRBV7-9 and TRBJ2-1; D gene uncertain. This CDR3 contains 11 residues. CDR1 is SEHNR, CDR2 FQNEAQ, per germline (reference sequence). Deletions cut 3 bases from V and 7 bases from J, with 4 bases between. CDR3 amino acids: CASSLENEQFF. The DNA for the CDR3 is TGTGCCAGCAGCTTGGAGAATGAGCAGTTCTTC.

This sequence joins TRBV4-3 and TRBJ1-6; maybe TRBD1 (5 bases). Trimming removed 1 base at V and 11 bases at J, with 15 bases between. This CDR3 comprises 15 residues. Looked up from germline, CDR1 is LGHNA and CDR2 is YSLEER. CDR3 nucleotides: TGCGCCAGCAGCCAAGTAGCTTCCGGACAAGCACCCCTCCACTTT. It codes for CASSQVASGQAPLHF.

This chain connects TRBV6-2 or TRBV6-3 to TRBJ2-5; D may be TRBD2 (7 bases). Trimming removed 2 bases at V and 2 bases at J, with 18 bases between. The germline gives CDR1 MNHEY, CDR2 SVGEGT. The CDR3 totals 17 residues. The CDR3 region has the DNA TGTGCCAGCAGTTACGTTTTGGCGGGGGCATTACAAGAGACCCAGTACTTC. This encodes CASSYVLAGALQETQYF.

The chain couples TRBV7-2 to TRBJ2-7; 12 bases line up with TRBD2. The germline gives CDR1 SGHTA, CDR2 FQGNSA. The CDR3 contains 14 residues. The ends lost 2 bases at V and 7 bases at J; junction bases unmatched: 3. CDR3 DNA: TGTGCCAGCAGCTTACCTAGCGGGGGGGCGGAGCAGTACTTC. Protein product: CASSLPSGGAEQYF.

The V call is TRBV7-2, the J call TRBJ2-1; 12 bases agree with TRBD2. This CDR3 region has 14 residues. Germline V gives CDR1 SGHTA, CDR2 FQGNSA. Unmatched junction bases numbered 5, after V lost 4 bases and J lost 10 bases. The CDR3 here is CASSSGTSGFEQFF. The CDR3 coding sequence is TGTGCCAGCAGCTCCGGGACTAGCGGGTTCGAGCAGTTCTTC.

This chain joins TRBV18 and TRBJ2-1; D gene ambiguous. The germline gives CDR1 KGHSH, CDR2 LQKENI. V lost 3 bases to trimming and J lost 9 bases, with 12 bases between them. CDR3 length: 13 residues. The CDR3 protein is CASSPAESREQFF. DNA for the CDR3: TGTGCCAGCTCACCGGCCGAGTCCCGTGAGCAGTTCTTC. The full variable domain, rest sourced from reference TRBV18 and TRBJ2-1, is NAGVMQNPRHLVRRRGQEARLRCSPMKGHSHVYWYRQLPEEGLKFMVYLQKENIIDESGMPKERFSAEFPKEGPSILRIQQVVRGDSAAYFCASSPAESREQFFGPGTRLTVL.

The chain uses TRBV27 and TRBJ2-1, with D perhaps being TRBD1 or TRBD2 (6 bases each). The germline gives CDR1 MNHEY, CDR2 SMNVEV (reference sequence). V lost 8 bases and J lost 10, with 18 bases in between. This CDR3 is 13 amino acids long. The CDR3 DNA reads as TGTGCCAGCGGCTTGGAGGGGACATTCGAGCAGTTCTTC. Translation: CASGLEGTFEQFF.

The chain employs TRBV5-1 and TRBJ2-7; 9 nucleotides align to TRBD2. The CDR3 is made up of 15 amino acids. Germline V gene sequence: CDR1 SGHRS, CDR2 YFSETQ. V was pared by 4 bases and J by 2 bases, with 7 bases of the junction left unmatched. For the CDR3, the DNA is TGCGCCAGCAGCGCCGCGGGGGGGCGGACCTACGAGCAGTACTTC. Its translation is CASSAAGGRTYEQYF.

The chain employs TRBV4-1 and TRBJ2-5; a weak D match, TRBD2 (6 bases). The CDR3 is made up of 14 amino acids. From germline, CDR1 is MGHRA and CDR2 YSYEKL. The V and J ends lost 3 bases and 4 bases respectively, with 12 bases between them. The CDR3 loop reads CASSHLVGGETQYF. The DNA of the CDR3 is TGCGCCAGCAGCCACTTAGTGGGAGGAGAGACCCAGTACTTC.

The rearrangement joins TRBV27 to TRBJ2-4; D is perhaps TRBD1 (6 bases). The J call is uncertain, as TRBJ2-7 better fits the DNA end. The CDR3 totals 16 residues. Germline V CDR1 and CDR2: MNHEY, SMNVEV (reference sequence). The CDR3 coding sequence is TGTGCCAGCACTCCCTCGGCCGGACAGACCGATTACGAGCAGTACTTC. Amino acid sequence: CASTPSAGQTDYEQYF.